This TCR beta chain was sequenced in a study of T-cell memory formation after mild COVID-19. Study-level findings and limits: Day 15 to 85 contractors were CD4/CD8 balanced; later expanders leaned CD4+.

Turning to this clonotype: Its specificity is not known.

After 5'RACE with constant-segment primers, TCR alpha and TCR beta cDNA libraries carrying sample barcodes and UMIs were obtained. TCRdb independently ran MiXCR on the 5' RACE reads; one entry per CDR3 protein. The sample holds more than 450,000 distinct CDR3 sequences; roughly 18% are singletons and the top ten take 9.5% to 15%. The origin of this receptor is an adult woman who had mild COVID-19 (a few samples of this study predate the infection). Cell type and time point are not known. The sequencing sample was made of PBMCs or a T cell subset sorted from them (not recorded which).

In DNA form, the CDR3 reads TGTGCCAGCAGTCTCCGGGAGTCGGCAGATACGCAGTATTTT. This translates into CASSLRESADTQYF. The J gene is TRBJ2-3, the V gene TRBV6-5, with D possibly TRBD2 on 6 matching bases. The germline V and J ends were trimmed by 5 bases and 4 bases, with 13 bases remaining between them. The CDR3 is made up of 14 amino acids. Germline V gene data show CDR1 as MNHEY and CDR2 as SVGAGI.